A selection of T cell receptor beta chains follows, all from one sample in a study of cytomegalovirus exposure and HLA in healthy donors. Using immunoSEQ multiplex PCR, the repertoire was profiled, and TCRdb retains in-frame clones only, with some absent. The data show some 170,000 clones, approximately 80% seen once. Sequenced: PBMCs. These TCRs come from a woman younger than 35 in good health and CMV-seropositive. CDR3s include the opening cysteine and the closing phenylalanine or tryptophan. A D gene is named only where the DNA matches it firmly.

J: TRBJ1-4
D: NA
V: TRBV5-1
CDR3: CASSPQGVELFF

J: TRBJ1-1
D: NA
V: TRBV21-1
CDR3: CASSGKGVNTEAFF

J: TRBJ2-7
D: NA
V: TRBV7-8
CDR3: CASSLASQGYEQYF

J: TRBJ2-3
D: TRBD2
V: TRBV6-4
CDR3: CASSATSGAADTQYF

J: TRBJ2-7
D: NA
V: TRBV5-6
CDR3: CASSLVASSYEQYF

J: TRBJ1-3
D: NA
V: TRBV9
CDR3: CASSGGVDRARNTIYF

J: NA
D: TRBD1
V: TRBV27
CDR3: CASSLGQGTYEQYF

J: TRBJ2-4
D: TRBD1
V: TRBV4-2
CDR3: CASSQDLHRGHRAKNIQYF

J: TRBJ2-5
D: TRBD2
V: TRBV15
CDR3: CATSTALAGQETQYF

J: TRBJ2-5
D: NA
V: TRBV5-1
CDR3: CASSLNLRGETQYF

J: TRBJ1-5
D: NA
V: TRBV28
CDR3: CASSGQAPHSNQPQHF

J: TRBJ1-3
D: NA
V: TRBV30
CDR3: CAWSLTHREGNTIYF

J: TRBJ1-2
D: TRBD1
V: TRBV9
CDR3: CASSPRGDRKGLSSYGYTF